What follows are 18 T cell receptor beta chains derived from one specimen sequenced in a study of spatial heterogeneity in lung cancer. The time point was: sample taken at primary tumor resection. Whole RNA came from tumor, nontumor lung or frozen PBMC and was sequenced without being sorted. MiXCR, run by TCRdb on the 5' RACE reads, gives a single entry per CDR3 protein. The sample has about 30,000 distinct CDR3 sequences, more than 8% seen once. The starting material was PBMCs, obtained at surgery. The source is a female donor with early-stage non-small cell lung cancer.

This clonotype was seen only a few times. The rearrangement joins TRBV19 to TRBJ1-5, with D maybe TRBD1 (5 bases). The CDR3 contains 16 residues. V lost 9 bases and J 7 bases, leaving 25 bases between the germline ends. Germline CDR1 and CDR2: LNHDA and SQIVND (reference sequence). The CDR3: CASTSGRAGQGQPQHF. The CDR3 DNA follows: TGTGCCAGCACTTCTGGGAGGGCTGGTCAGGGCCAGCCCCAGCATTTT.

This clonotype has a count of ten or more. The V and J genes are TRBV5-6 and TRBJ2-7, with D possibly TRBD2 on 6 matching bases. V dropped 0 bases and J dropped 8 bases, with 12 bases sitting between them. CDR3 length: 13 amino acids. Germline V gene data show CDR1 as SGHDT and CDR2 as YYEEEE. As DNA, the CDR3 is TGTGCCAGCAGCTTGGGGGAACTAGCCAAGCAGTACTTC. It translates to CASSLGELAKQYF. Filled out from reference TRBV5-6 and TRBJ2-7, the complete variable domain reads DAGVTQSPTHLIKTRGQQVTLRCSPKSGHDTVSWYQQALGQGPQFIFQYYEEEERQRGNFPDRFSGHQFPNYSSELNVNALLLGDSALYLCASSLGELAKQYFGPGTRLTVT.

This clonotype was observed a handful of times. The chain has TRBV7-9 and TRBJ2-7; TRBD1 aligns across 9 bases. Germline CDR1 is SEHNR and CDR2 is FQNEAQ (reference sequence). The CDR3 totals 16 residues. V shed 5 bases and J 2 bases; nucleotides not matched to a gene: 10. The CDR3 protein is CASSPRPGTGTYEQYF. CDR3 in DNA: TGTGCCAGCAGCCCACGCCCCGGGACAGGGACCTACGAGCAGTACTTC.

This clonotype was seen many times. This rearrangement joins TRBV28 to TRBJ2-7; no clear D. The CDR3 is made up of 14 amino acids. Per germline, CDR1 MDHEN and CDR2 SYDVKM. Trimming took off 2 bases at V and 0 bases at J, with 8 bases between the two ends. CDR3 residues: CASSLPTASYEQYF. DNA for the CDR3: TGTGCCAGCAGTTTACCTACCGCCTCCTACGAGCAGTACTTC.

This clonotype was found many times. This chain joins TRBV20-1 and TRBJ2-2; possibly TRBD1 for D (6 bases). Trimming left V 1 base short and J 9 bases short, with 9 bases between. Germline V gives CDR1 DFQATT, CDR2 SNEGSKA (reference sequence). The CDR3 runs 12 residues. As DNA, the CDR3 is TGCAGTGCTAGAGTTGGGGGCCGGGAGCTGTTTTTT. Its translation: CSARVGGRELFF.

This clonotype was counted ten times or more. V is TRBV4-3 and J is TRBJ2-1; 11 bases fit TRBD2. With V trimmed by 6 bases and J by 8 bases, 9 bases remained unmatched. The germline V gene encodes CDR1 LGHNA and CDR2 YSLEER. This CDR3 spans 15 amino acids. CDR3 in DNA: TGCGCCAGCAGTCCAACTAGCGGGAGTATGTATGAGCAGTTCTTC. As protein: CASSPTSGSMYEQFF.

This clonotype is labeled as medium-sized. The rearrangement joins TRBV6-2 or TRBV6-3 to TRBJ1-1; D unclear. The germline V and J ends were trimmed by 7 bases and 1 base, with 13 bases remaining between them. The CDR3 extends over 14 amino acids. Per germline, CDR1 MNHEY and CDR2 SVGEGT. The CDR3 region has the DNA TGTGCCAGCAACACACACCGAGGGAACACTGAAGCTTTCTTT. It translates to CASNTHRGNTEAFF.

In its sample, this clonotype was seen many times. The chain recombines TRBV30 with TRBJ1-5; D uncertain. Germline V gene lookup returns CDR1 GTSNPN and CDR2 SVGIG (reference sequence). Trimming cost V 0 bases and J 3 bases, with 9 bases left between them. CDR3 size: 14 residues. For the CDR3, the DNA is TGTGCCTGGAGTGTTAGCGGATTCAATCAGCCCCAGCATTTT. Residues: CAWSVSGFNQPQHF.

This clonotype has just a few counts. V usage is TRBV3-1 and J usage is TRBJ2-5; D not certain. From germline, CDR1 is LGHDT and CDR2 YNNKEL (reference sequence). V was shortened by 3 bases and J by 4 bases, with 9 bases between the two germline ends. The CDR3 extends over 13 amino acids. The CDR3 nucleotides read TGTGCCAGCAGCCAGCACACGTTAGAGACCCAGTACTTC. Its translation is CASSQHTLETQYF.

This clonotype has just a few counts. The genes are TRBV19 and TRBJ1-5; D ambiguous. CDR1 is LNHDA and CDR2 is SQIVND in the germline V gene (reference sequence). V lost 7 bases and J 3 bases, leaving 10 bases between the germline ends. This CDR3 region has 13 residues. In nucleotides, the CDR3 is TGTGCCAGTAAAGGGAGGGCCAATCAGCCCCAGCATTTT. It codes for CASKGRANQPQHF.

This clonotype was recorded at least ten times. The J gene is TRBJ2-7, the V gene TRBV6-5; tentative D call: TRBD1 (6 bases). Trimming took 6 bases from V and 9 from J, leaving 18 bases between them. The germline V gene has CDR1 MNHEY and CDR2 SVGAGI. This CDR3 has 13 amino acids. The CDR3 protein is CASSLGQGLRQYF. CDR3 DNA: TGTGCCAGCAGCCTGGGGCAGGGGTTGCGGCAGTACTTC.

This clonotype has ten or more counts. This chain links TRBV7-3 with TRBJ2-3, with 8 positions matching TRBD2. The length of the CDR3 is 15 residues. Germline V gene sequence: CDR1 SGHTA, CDR2 FQGTGA. The trim removed 4 bases at V and 4 bases at J, leaving 7 bases unmatched. CDR3 sequence reads: CASSYSGLGSDTQYF. As DNA, the CDR3 is TGTGCCAGCAGCTACTCGGGACTAGGGTCAGATACGCAGTATTTT.

This clonotype was observed many times. The chain combines TRBV7-9 with TRBJ2-1; D is unclear. Deletions cut 2 bases from V and 3 bases from J, with 8 bases between. The CDR3 loop spans 14 amino acids. Germline CDR1 and CDR2: SEHNR and FQNEAQ (reference sequence). CDR3 in DNA: TGTGCCAGCAGCTTACTAAGCAGCTACAATGAGCAGTTCTTC. Amino acids: CASSLLSSYNEQFF.

The table lists this clonotype with many counts. The chain carries TRBV27 and TRBJ1-5; TRBD1 might be the D (6 bases). CDR1 is MNHEY and CDR2 is SMNVEV in the germline V gene (reference sequence). The CDR3 contains 15 residues. V dropped 3 bases and J dropped 6 bases, with 15 bases sitting between them. CDR3 sequence (DNA): TGTGCCAGCAGTTTTATTGGGAGGGGGGGTCAGCCCCAGCATTTT. The encoded protein is CASSFIGRGGQPQHF.

The table lists this clonotype with many counts. The V gene is TRBV7-9, the J gene TRBJ2-7; D may be TRBD1 (7 bases). The ends were cut back, 4 bases at V and 3 bases at J, with 13 bases in the middle. This CDR3 is built from 14 residues. CDR1 and CDR2 from the germline V gene are SEHNR and FQNEAQ (reference sequence). The CDR3 spells CASSSRQGGYEQYV. The CDR3 nucleotides read TGTGCCAGCAGCTCAAGACAGGGAGGCTACGAGCAGTACGTC.

This clonotype was found many times. Written as DNA, the CDR3 is TGTGCCAGCAGTCCCCCTCTGAGACTAGCGGAGAACACCGGGGAGCTGTTTTTT. As protein: CASSPPLRLAENTGELFF. V and J are TRBV12-3 or TRBV12-4 and TRBJ2-2, with 9 bases aligning to TRBD2. V shed 5 bases, J shed 1 base, and the junction held 11 bases outside the gene matches. The CDR3 has 18 amino acids.

This clonotype was seen ten or more times. The V gene is TRBV30, the J gene TRBJ2-1; D is ambiguous. With 0 bases removed from V and 4 bases from J, the gap between germline ends came to 7 bases. Germline CDR1 GTSNPN, CDR2 SVGIG (reference sequence). The CDR3 loop spans 13 amino acids. The CDR3 protein is CAWSVMAYNEQFF. The CDR3 bases are TGTGCCTGGAGTGTCATGGCGTACAATGAGCAGTTCTTC.

This clonotype was counted between two and nine times. This rearrangement joins TRBV6-5 to TRBJ2-3, with D possibly being TRBD1 or TRBD2 (6 bases each). Per germline, CDR1 MNHEY and CDR2 SVGAGI. The V end lost 10 bases, the J end lost 4 bases, and 12 bases lay between the germline ends. CDR3 length equals 12 residues. The CDR3 DNA is TGTGCCACCTCAGGGGAGGCAGATACGCAGTATTTT. Translated: CATSGEADTQYF.